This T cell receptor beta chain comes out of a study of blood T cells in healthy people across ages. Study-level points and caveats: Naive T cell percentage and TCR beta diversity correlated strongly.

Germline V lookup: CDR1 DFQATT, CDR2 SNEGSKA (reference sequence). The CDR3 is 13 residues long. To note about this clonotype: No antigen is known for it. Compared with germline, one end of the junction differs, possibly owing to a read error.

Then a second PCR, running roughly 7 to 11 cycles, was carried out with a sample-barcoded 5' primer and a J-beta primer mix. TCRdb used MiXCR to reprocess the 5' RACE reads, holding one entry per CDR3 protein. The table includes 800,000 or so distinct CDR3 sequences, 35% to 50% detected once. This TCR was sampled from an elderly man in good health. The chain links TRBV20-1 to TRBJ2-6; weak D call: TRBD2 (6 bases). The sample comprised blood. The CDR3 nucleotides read TGCGGTGCTTGGAGGGCTGGGGCCAACGTCCTGACTTTC. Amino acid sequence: CGAWRAGANVLTF.